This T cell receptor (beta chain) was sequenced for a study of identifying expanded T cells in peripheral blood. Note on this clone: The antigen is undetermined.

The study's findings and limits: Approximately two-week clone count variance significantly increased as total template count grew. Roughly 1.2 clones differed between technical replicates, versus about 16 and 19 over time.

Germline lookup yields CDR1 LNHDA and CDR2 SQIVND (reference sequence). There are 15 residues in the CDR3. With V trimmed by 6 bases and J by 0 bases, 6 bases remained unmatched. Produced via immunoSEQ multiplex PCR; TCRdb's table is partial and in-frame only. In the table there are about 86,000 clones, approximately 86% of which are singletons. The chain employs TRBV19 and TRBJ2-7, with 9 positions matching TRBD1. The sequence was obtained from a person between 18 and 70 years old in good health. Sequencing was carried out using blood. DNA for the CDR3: TGTGCCAGTAGACAACAGGGGGCCCCCTCCTACGAGCAGTACTTC. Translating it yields CASRQQGAPSYEQYF.